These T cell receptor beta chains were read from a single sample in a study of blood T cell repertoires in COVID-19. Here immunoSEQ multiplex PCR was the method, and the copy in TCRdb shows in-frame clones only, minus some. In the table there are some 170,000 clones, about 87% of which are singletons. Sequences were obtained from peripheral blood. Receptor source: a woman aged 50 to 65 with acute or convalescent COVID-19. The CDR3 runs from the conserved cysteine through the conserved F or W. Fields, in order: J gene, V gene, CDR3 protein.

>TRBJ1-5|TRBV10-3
CAISDRSGVRQPQHF
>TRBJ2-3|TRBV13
CASSLPGVRGTDTQYF
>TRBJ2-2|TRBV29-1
CSGGLAGGTGELFF
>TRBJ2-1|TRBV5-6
CASSFSRANEQFF
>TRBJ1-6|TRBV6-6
CASRVRTGQDSPLHF
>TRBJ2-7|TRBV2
CASSPTGTYEQYF
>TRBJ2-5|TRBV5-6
CASSGTVKETQYF
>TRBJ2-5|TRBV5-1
CASSFSGGGETQYF
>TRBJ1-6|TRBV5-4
CASRVTLAPSSYNSPLHF
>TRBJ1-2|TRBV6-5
CASSYSGGYGYTF
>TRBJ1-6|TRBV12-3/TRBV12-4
CASNSGGNSPLHF
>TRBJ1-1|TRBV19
CASNLGGKNTEAFF
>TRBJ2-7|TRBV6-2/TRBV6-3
CASSRWGQGNGVGEQYF
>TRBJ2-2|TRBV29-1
CSVEFPPGTGELFF
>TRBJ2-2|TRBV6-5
CASGGGGELFF
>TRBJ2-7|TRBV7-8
CASSPDAGVTYEQYF
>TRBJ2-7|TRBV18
CASSLSSGGIYEQYF
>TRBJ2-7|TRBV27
CARLRGYEQYF
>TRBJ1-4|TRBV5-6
CASSLTRDRVEKLFF
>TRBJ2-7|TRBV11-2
CASSFGGGYEQYF
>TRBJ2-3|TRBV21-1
CASSKTSGDTQYF
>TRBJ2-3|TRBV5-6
CASSFSRGTDTQYF
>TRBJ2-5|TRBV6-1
CASSEATAQYF
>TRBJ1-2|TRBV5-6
CASSLGHWEDYGYTF
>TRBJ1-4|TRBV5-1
CASSLMGTFNEKLFF
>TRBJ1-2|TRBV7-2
CASSAIQGAEGYTF
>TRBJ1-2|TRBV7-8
CASSLSPQGGYTF
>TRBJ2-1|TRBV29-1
CSVALSGDEQFF
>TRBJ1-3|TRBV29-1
CSVEGQGNTIYF
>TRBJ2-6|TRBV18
CASRRTVSGANVLTF
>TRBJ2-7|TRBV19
CASTGGSGNEQYF
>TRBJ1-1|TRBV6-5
CASSYAGRGTEAFF
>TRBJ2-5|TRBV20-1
CSLASVWDQYF
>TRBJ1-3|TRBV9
CASSATSFSGNTIYF
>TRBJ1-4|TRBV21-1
CASSKLSYHNEKLFF
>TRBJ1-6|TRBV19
CASSRENNSPLHF
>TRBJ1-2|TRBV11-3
CASTKGRGRDNGYTF
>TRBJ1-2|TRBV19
CASSLGTGRPNLYGYTF
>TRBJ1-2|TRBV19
CASSITPGGAYYGYTF
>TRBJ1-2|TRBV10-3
CAISESTGQGIYGYTF
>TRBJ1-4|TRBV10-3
CAISEAGVANEKLFF
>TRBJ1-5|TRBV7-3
CASSQDRDQPQHF
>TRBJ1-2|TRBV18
CASSPLTNPATDYGYTF
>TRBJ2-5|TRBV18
CASSVDTQETQYF
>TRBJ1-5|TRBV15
CATSRAGDQPQHF
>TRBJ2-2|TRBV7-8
CASSLNHYTGELFF
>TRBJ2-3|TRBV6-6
CASTPGGVGTDTQYF
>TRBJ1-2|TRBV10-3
CAISESTAGYTF
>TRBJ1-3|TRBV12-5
CASGLSARDTIYF
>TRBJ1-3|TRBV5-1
CASSLQGASGNTIYF
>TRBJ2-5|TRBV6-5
CASSYSWTSGRETQYF
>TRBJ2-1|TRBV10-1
CASIGGTYNEQFF
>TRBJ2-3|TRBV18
CASSGRQGAPDTQYF
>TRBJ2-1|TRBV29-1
CSVDGLDYNEQFF
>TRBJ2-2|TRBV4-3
CASSQPFGGELFF
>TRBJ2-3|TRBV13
CASSLPGEGPSTDTQYF
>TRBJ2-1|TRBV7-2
CASSLFSEQFF
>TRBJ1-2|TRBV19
CASTPQGHYGYTF
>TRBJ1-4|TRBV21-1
CASSKVSRGYEKLFF
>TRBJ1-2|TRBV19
CASSTSGTGRTFHTF